This record concerns one T cell receptor beta chain sequence. Its antigen is as yet unknown. Within the sample, other DNA sequences also encode this same CDR3. Between the trimmed V and J ends, which lost 3 bases and 4 bases, there was a span of 10 bases. In germline, CDR1 is LNHDA, CDR2 SQIVND (reference sequence). The CDR3 length is 14 residues. This specimen comes from a study of cytomegalovirus exposure and HLA in healthy donors. Healthy bone marrow donors made up the cohort. This PCR relied on a set of 60 Vbeta primers and 13 Jbeta primers. Study processing details: Later work found around 72 million unique TCR beta chains, with 9.5 million to 14 million shared. Clones were read by immunoSEQ multiplex PCR, and TCRdb kept only the in-frame ones, dropping some. That table gives V, J and clone size, and the DNA gave D and trimming. The sample holds around 250,000 clones, around 90% seen once. Study findings and constraints: Most TCR sequences showed up rarely, but some public TCRs showed up in many donors.

The sample consisted of PBMCs. This receptor was obtained from a girl aged 2-10 years in good health and CMV-seronegative. This chain uses TRBV19 with TRBJ1-3, with D tentatively TRBD1 (5 bases). The CDR3 coding sequence is TGTGCCAGTAGTATTAGGGGATCCGGAAACACCATATATTTT. It is translated as CASSIRGSGNTIYF.